The clone carrying this TCR beta chain was counted between two and nine times. V lost 1 base and J lost 4, with 14 bases in between. The CDR3 loop spans 16 amino acids. The germline V gene encodes CDR1 SGHVS and CDR2 FNYEAQ. The assay was immunoSEQ multiplex PCR, and TCRdb's table has in-frame clones only and misses some. The sample has approximately 530,000 clones, around 90% seen once. The data were taken from a study of blood T cell repertoires in COVID-19. This chain connects TRBV7-6 to TRBJ1-3; D perhaps matches TRBD1 (6 bases). Sequenced input: peripheral blood. The origin of this receptor is a woman aged 45-60 years with COVID-19, enrolled during active disease. In DNA form, the CDR3 reads TGTGCCAGCAGCTTAGGTCACAGGCAGGGGGGAAACACCATATATTTT. Protein product: CASSLGHRQGGNTIYF.